The 8 T cell receptor beta chains given below trace back to one sample, sequenced in a study of OX40 agonist ivuxolimab in advanced cancers. The protocol was immunoSEQ multiplex PCR, while the TCRdb copy is restricted to in-frame clones and leaves out a portion. The repertoire consists of about 82,000 clones, with 75% to 90% occurring once and the leading ten covering 7.4%. The material was CD4+ or CD8+ T cells sorted from blood, obtained in a trial of the OX40 agonist ivuxolimab. Source of these receptors: an adult with an advanced solid tumor such as melanoma, head and neck, liver or kidney cancer.

This chain uses TRBV30 with TRBJ2-1, with unresolved D. The CDR3 is 12 amino acids. V dropped 2 bases and J dropped 7 bases, with 9 bases sitting between them. Germline V gene data show CDR1 as GTSNPN and CDR2 as SVGIG (reference sequence). Here the CDR3 reads CAWSSVGNEQFF. The CDR3 region has the DNA TGTGCCTGGAGTTCAGTGGGGAATGAGCAGTTCTTC.

This clone occurred once. The chain has TRBV10-3 and TRBJ2-1; 7 bases align to TRBD2. J lost 7 bases, V lost 8 bases, and 14 bases had no gene match. CDR3 length: 15 residues. From germline, CDR1 is ENHRY and CDR2 SYGVKD. CDR3 coding DNA: TGTGCCATCTTAAGCGGGACGGGAGGTTATAATGAGCAGTTCTTC. Its protein product is CAILSGTGGYNEQFF.

This chain joins TRBV6-6 and TRBJ2-4; TRBD2 matches 8 bases. Germline CDR1 is MNHNY and CDR2 is SVGAGI (reference sequence). Trimming cost V 6 bases and J 6 bases; bases outside gene matches: 7. The CDR3 has 14 residues. The CDR3 protein is CASRLTSVGNIQYF. Here the CDR3 DNA reads TGTGCCAGCAGGTTGACTAGCGTGGGAAACATTCAGTACTTC.

The chain links TRBV18 to TRBJ2-7, with unresolved D. Per the germline V gene, CDR1 is KGHSH and CDR2 is LQKENI. V lost 4 bases, J lost 4 bases, and 8 bases lay in between. The CDR3 contains 12 residues. The CDR3 DNA reads TGTGCCAGCTCACTTATCCCGTACGAGCAGTACTTC. This encodes CASSLIPYEQYF.

The chain recombines TRBV6-1 with TRBJ2-1, with 10 bases fitting TRBD2. The germline gives CDR1 MNHNS, CDR2 SASEGT. This CDR3 is 14 amino acids long. V lost 8 bases to trimming and J lost 4 bases; unmatched junction nucleotides: 5. The CDR3 DNA reads TGTGCCAGCGGGAGGACTAGCGGATACAATGAGCAGTTCTTC. Its protein product is CASGRTSGYNEQFF.

The gene calls are TRBV7-9 and TRBJ2-1, with D unclear. The V and J ends lost 0 bases and 3 bases respectively, with 6 bases between them. The CDR3 covers 14 residues. The germline V gene encodes CDR1 SEHNR and CDR2 FQNEAQ (reference sequence). In DNA, the CDR3 is TGTGCCAGCAGCTTAGCGGGCAGCTACAATGAGCAGTTCTTC. Protein: CASSLAGSYNEQFF.

Worth noting for this clone: One junction end disagrees with the germline gene, perhaps due to a read error. The genes are TRBV7-7 and TRBJ2-5, with 9 bases aligning to TRBD2. Germline values: CDR1 SSHAT, CDR2 FNYEAQ (reference sequence). This CDR3 comprises 14 residues. The CDR3 here is CASRPQLAGETQYF. The CDR3 nucleotides are TGTGCTAGCAGGCCCCAACTAGCGGGAGAGACCCAGTACTTC.

This sequence joins TRBV7-9 and TRBJ2-7; D ambiguous. Per the germline V gene, CDR1 is SEHNR and CDR2 is FQNEAQ (reference sequence). This CDR3 is built from 12 residues. V lost 6 bases, J lost 3 bases, and 9 bases lay in between. The CDR3 reads CASRSTSYEQYF. The DNA of the CDR3 is TGTGCCAGCAGAAGCACAAGCTACGAGCAGTACTTC.